Listed below are T cell receptor beta chains from one sample, sequenced in a study of identical twins. TCRdb analysed the 5' RACE reads with MiXCR anew, one entry per CDR3 protein. This table holds some 630,000 distinct CDR3 sequences, around 7.4% found once. These data are also associated with another study on yellow fever vaccine responses in identical twins.

Sequenced input: PBMCs. The receptors come from a woman aged 18 to 35 in good health. CDR3s include the opening cysteine and the closing phenylalanine or tryptophan. The order of the fields is D gene, clone size, J gene, V gene, CDR3 DNA, CDR3 protein. The D gene is left open where the match is weak. Not every row has a clone size; where given, it reads once, few, many or a size class.

D: -; size: few; J: TRBJ2-7; V: TRBV6-2/TRBV6-3; DNA: TGTGCCAGCAGTTATTTGGCCGGATCCTACGAGCAGTACTTC; CDR3: CASSYLAGSYEQYF
D: -; size: few; J: TRBJ2-3; V: TRBV21-1; DNA: TGTGCCAGCAGCAAAGTTTCAGCGGGAGGGCCTTCCACAGATACGCAGTATTTT; CDR3: CASSKVSAGGPSTDTQYF
D: TRBD1; size: -; J: TRBJ1-6; V: TRBV14; DNA: TGTGCCAGCAGCCAAGATTTGCGGACAGGACCGCTTCCCCTCCACTTT; CDR3: CASSQDLRTGPLPLHF
D: -; size: many; J: TRBJ1-2; V: TRBV7-9; DNA: TGTGCCAGCAGCACGACACTTGGCTATGGCTACACCTTC; CDR3: CASSTTLGYGYTF
D: TRBD2; size: few; J: TRBJ2-7; V: TRBV20-1; DNA: TGCAGTGCTGGAGAGATTGTAGCGGGAGGATCCGAGCAGTACTTC; CDR3: CSAGEIVAGGSEQYF
D: TRBD2; size: -; J: TRBJ2-2; V: TRBV20-1; DNA: TGCAGTGCTAGAGTCGCGGGGGTGAAGGACACCGGGGAGCTGTTTTTT; CDR3: CSARVAGVKDTGELFF
D: -; size: few; J: TRBJ1-2; V: TRBV4-1; DNA: TGCGCCAGCAGCCAAGTATCTTACGTGGCTAACTATGGCTACACCTTC; CDR3: CASSQVSYVANYGYTF
D: TRBD1; size: -; J: TRBJ1-1; V: TRBV3-1; DNA: TGTGCCAGCAGCCAAGTGGGGACAGGGATTATGAACACTGAAGCTTTCTTT; CDR3: CASSQVGTGIMNTEAFF
D: TRBD2; size: few; J: TRBJ2-5; V: TRBV5-4; DNA: TGTGCCAGCAGCGGGACTAGCGAAGAGACCCAGTACTTC; CDR3: CASSGTSEETQYF
D: TRBD2; size: few; J: TRBJ2-5; V: TRBV24-1; DNA: TGTGCCACCAGTCCTAGCGGGTCGACCCAGTACTTC; CDR3: CATSPSGSTQYF
D: TRBD2; size: few; J: TRBJ2-1; V: TRBV7-6; DNA: TGTGCCAGCAGCTTCCTGGACACTAGCGGGGGATTCAATGAGCAGTTCTTC; CDR3: CASSFLDTSGGFNEQFF
D: TRBD2; size: few; J: TRBJ2-3; V: TRBV12-3/TRBV12-4; DNA: TGTGCCAGCAGTTTAGTAGCGGGAGCGTCAGATACGCAGTATTTT; CDR3: CASSLVAGASDTQYF
D: -; size: -; J: TRBJ1-3; V: TRBV6-1; DNA: TGTGCCAGCAGTGAAGGCGCCAGGGGACCCTTCTCTGGAAACACCATATATTTT; CDR3: CASSEGARGPFSGNTIYF
D: TRBD1; size: -; J: TRBJ1-1; V: TRBV6-6; DNA: TGTGCCAGCAGGAACAGGGGGATCACTGAAGCTTTCTTT; CDR3: CASRNRGITEAFF
D: -; size: few; J: TRBJ1-6; V: TRBV27; DNA: TGTGCCAGCAGTTTGTCCAGGGGCAAGCCACCCCTCCACTTT; CDR3: CASSLSRGKPPLHF
D: -; size: many; J: TRBJ1-2; V: TRBV7-9; DNA: TGTGCCAGCAGCTTAGAGACCCTCCAGAGTACCTTC; CDR3: CASSLETLQSTF
D: TRBD2; size: -; J: TRBJ2-7; V: TRBV7-2; DNA: TGTGCCAGCAGCTTAGTAGTGGGACTAGCGGGCGAGCAGTACTTC; CDR3: CASSLVVGLAGEQYF
D: -; size: many; J: TRBJ2-5; V: TRBV7-9; DNA: TGTGCCAGCAGCACAGAATTGGGACCAGGGGACCAAGAGACCCAGTACTTC; CDR3: CASSTELGPGDQETQYF
D: -; size: many; J: TRBJ1-2; V: TRBV12-5; DNA: TGTGCTAGTGGTTTGGGGGGCAACTATGGCTACACCTTC; CDR3: CASGLGGNYGYTF
D: TRBD1; size: many; J: TRBJ2-1; V: TRBV5-1; DNA: TGCGCCAGCAGCTTCCCGACCGGACAGGGAGGATGGAGCTCCTACAATGAGCAGTTCTTC; CDR3: CASSFPTGQGGWSSYNEQFF
D: TRBD2; size: many; J: TRBJ2-1; V: TRBV9; DNA: TGTGCCAGCAGCGGAGCCTCCGGGACTAGTACGAATGAGCAGTTCTTC; CDR3: CASSGASGTSTNEQFF
D: TRBD2; size: -; J: TRBJ2-7; V: TRBV6-5; DNA: TGTGCCAGCAGTTATTCTAGCGGGAGTTATTCTAACGAGCAGTACTTC; CDR3: CASSYSSGSYSNEQYF
D: TRBD1; size: few; J: TRBJ1-2; V: TRBV12-3/TRBV12-4; DNA: TGTGCCAGCAGTTCCACCCCGGGACAGGGTCCTTGGGGCTACACCTTC; CDR3: CASSSTPGQGPWGYTF
D: TRBD1; size: many; J: TRBJ1-2; V: TRBV3-1; DNA: TGTGCCAGCAGCCGGGACAGAAACTATGGCTACACCTTC; CDR3: CASSRDRNYGYTF
D: TRBD2; size: -; J: TRBJ2-1; V: TRBV6-1; DNA: TGTGCCTGCCGGGGGGACAATGAGCAGTTCTTC; CDR3: CACRGDNEQFF
D: -; size: -; J: TRBJ2-1; V: TRBV21-1; DNA: TGTGCCAGCAGCAAATCTGGAGCTGGCAATGAGCAGTTCTTC; CDR3: CASSKSGAGNEQFF
D: -; size: many; J: TRBJ2-2; V: TRBV4-1; DNA: TGCGCCAGCAGCCAAGATAAGGGGGGTTCCGGGGAGCTGTTTTTT; CDR3: CASSQDKGGSGELFF
D: TRBD2; size: many; J: TRBJ2-3; V: TRBV11-2; DNA: TGTGCCAGCAGCTTAGGGCCCCTAGCGGGAGGCCTAGATACGCAGTATTTT; CDR3: CASSLGPLAGGLDTQYF
D: -; size: -; J: TRBJ1-1; V: TRBV12-3/TRBV12-4; DNA: TGTGCCAGCAGCGAATCCCCTGGGTCTGAAGCTTTCTTT; CDR3: CASSESPGSEAFF
D: -; size: many; J: TRBJ2-2; V: TRBV6-1; DNA: TGTGCCAGCCGCAGCGGAGAGCTGAACACCGGGGAGCTGTTTTTT; CDR3: CASRSGELNTGELFF
D: TRBD2; size: few; J: TRBJ2-3; V: TRBV6-1; DNA: TGTGCCAGCAGTCTGCGGGAGGGCCTCGCAGATACGCAGTATTTT; CDR3: CASSLREGLADTQYF
D: -; size: few; J: TRBJ1-1; V: TRBV3-1; DNA: TGTGCCAGCAGCCCAACCGTCTCAAGGAACACTGAAGCTTTCTTT; CDR3: CASSPTVSRNTEAFF
D: -; size: few; J: TRBJ2-1; V: TRBV20-1; DNA: TGCAGTGCTAGATCTCGGAGGGGCCTGAATGAGCAGTTCTTC; CDR3: CSARSRRGLNEQFF
D: -; size: -; J: TRBJ2-7; V: TRBV6-5; DNA: TGTGCCAGCAGTTACTCATCCCAGGGTGGCTACGAGCAGTACTTC; CDR3: CASSYSSQGGYEQYF
D: TRBD1; size: many; J: TRBJ2-1; V: TRBV20-1; DNA: TGCAGTGCTAGATTCGGGACAGCCCGCGGTGAGCAGTTCTTC; CDR3: CSARFGTARGEQFF
D: -; size: -; J: TRBJ2-2; V: TRBV28; DNA: TGTGCCAGCAGTGGGGCGGGGTTCACCGGGGAGCTGTTTTTT; CDR3: CASSGAGFTGELFF